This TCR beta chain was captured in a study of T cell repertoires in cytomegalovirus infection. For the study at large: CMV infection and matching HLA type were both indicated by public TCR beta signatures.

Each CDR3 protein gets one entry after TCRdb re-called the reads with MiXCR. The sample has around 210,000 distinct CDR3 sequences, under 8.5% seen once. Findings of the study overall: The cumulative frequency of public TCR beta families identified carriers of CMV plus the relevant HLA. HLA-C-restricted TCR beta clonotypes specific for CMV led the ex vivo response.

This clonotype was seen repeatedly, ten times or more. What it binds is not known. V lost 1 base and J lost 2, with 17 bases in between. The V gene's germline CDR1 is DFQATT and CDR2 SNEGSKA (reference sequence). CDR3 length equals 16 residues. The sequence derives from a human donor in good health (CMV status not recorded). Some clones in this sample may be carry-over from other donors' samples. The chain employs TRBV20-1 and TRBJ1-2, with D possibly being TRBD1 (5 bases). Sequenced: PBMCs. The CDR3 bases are TGCAGTGCTAGAGCCCAGGGAAAGGGAGTGAACTATGGCTACACCTTC. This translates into CSARAQGKGVNYGYTF.